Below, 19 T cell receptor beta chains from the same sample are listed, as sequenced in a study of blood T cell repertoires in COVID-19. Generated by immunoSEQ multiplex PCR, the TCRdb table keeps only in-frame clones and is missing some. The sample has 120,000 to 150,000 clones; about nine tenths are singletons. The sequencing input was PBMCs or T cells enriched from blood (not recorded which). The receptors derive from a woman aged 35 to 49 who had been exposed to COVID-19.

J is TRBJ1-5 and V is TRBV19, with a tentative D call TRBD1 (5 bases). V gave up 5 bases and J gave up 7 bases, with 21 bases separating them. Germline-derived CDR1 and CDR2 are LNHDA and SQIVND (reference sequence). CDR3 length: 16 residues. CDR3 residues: CASSPLQTGWGQPQHF. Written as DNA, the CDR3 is TGTGCCAGTAGTCCCCTACAAACAGGCTGGGGCCAGCCCCAGCATTTT. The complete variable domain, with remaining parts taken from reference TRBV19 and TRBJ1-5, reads DGGITQSPKYLFRKEGQNVTLSCEQNLNHDAMYWYRQDPGQGLRLIYYSQIVNDFQKGDIAEGYSVSREKKESFPLTVTSAQKNPTAFYLCASSPLQTGWGQPQHFGDGTRLSIL.

This CDR3 reads CASSREVSPSGEKLFF. The CDR3 DNA reads TGCGCCAGCAGTCGAGAGGTATCCCCATCAGGGGAAAAACTGTTTTTT. V gene TRBV4-1 combines with J gene TRBJ1-4; maybe TRBD1 (5 bases). CDR3 size: 16 residues. The V gene lost 6 bases and the J gene lost 8 bases, with 22 bases spanning the gap. Germline V gene data show CDR1 as MGHRA and CDR2 as YSYEKL.

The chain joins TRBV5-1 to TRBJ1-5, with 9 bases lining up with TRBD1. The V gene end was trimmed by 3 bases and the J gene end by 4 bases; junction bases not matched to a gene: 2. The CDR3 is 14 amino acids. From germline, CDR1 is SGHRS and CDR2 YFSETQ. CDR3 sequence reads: CASSSGQGNQPQHF. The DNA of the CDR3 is TGCGCCAGCAGCTCCGGACAGGGGAATCAGCCCCAGCATTTT.

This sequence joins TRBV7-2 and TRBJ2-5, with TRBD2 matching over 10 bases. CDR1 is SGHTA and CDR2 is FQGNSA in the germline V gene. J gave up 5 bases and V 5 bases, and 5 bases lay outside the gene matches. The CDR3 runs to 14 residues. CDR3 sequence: CASSKSGRGETQYF. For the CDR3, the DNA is TGTGCCAGCAGCAAAAGCGGGAGGGGCGAGACCCAGTACTTC.

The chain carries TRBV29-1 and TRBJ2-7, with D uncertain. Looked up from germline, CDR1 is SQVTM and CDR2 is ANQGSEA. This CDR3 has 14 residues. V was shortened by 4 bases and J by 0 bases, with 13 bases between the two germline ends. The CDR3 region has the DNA TGCAGCGTTGTGAAGATTGCTAGCTCCTACGAGCAGTACTTC. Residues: CSVVKIASSYEQYF.

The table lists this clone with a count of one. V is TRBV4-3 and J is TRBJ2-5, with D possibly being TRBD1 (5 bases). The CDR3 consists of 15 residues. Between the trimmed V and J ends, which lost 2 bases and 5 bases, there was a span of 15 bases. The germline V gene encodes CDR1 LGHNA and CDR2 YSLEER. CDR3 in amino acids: CASSQSIRGAETQYF. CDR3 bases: TGCGCCAGCAGCCAATCAATTAGGGGCGCGGAGACCCAGTACTTC.

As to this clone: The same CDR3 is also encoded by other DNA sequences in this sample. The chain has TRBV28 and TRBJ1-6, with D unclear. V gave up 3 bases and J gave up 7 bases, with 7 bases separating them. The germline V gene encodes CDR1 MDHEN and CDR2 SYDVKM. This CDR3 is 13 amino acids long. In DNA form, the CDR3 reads TGTGCCAGCAGTTTTCCGGGGAATTCACCCCTCCACTTT. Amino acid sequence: CASSFPGNSPLHF.

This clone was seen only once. The CDR3 bases are TGTGCCAGCAGGACAACCTACGAGCAGTACTTC. Amino acid sequence: CASRTTYEQYF. V gene TRBV27 combines with J gene TRBJ2-7; D ambiguous. Germline V gives CDR1 MNHEY, CDR2 SMNVEV (reference sequence). The CDR3 has 11 residues. V lost 6 bases to trimming and J lost 2 bases, with 5 bases between them.

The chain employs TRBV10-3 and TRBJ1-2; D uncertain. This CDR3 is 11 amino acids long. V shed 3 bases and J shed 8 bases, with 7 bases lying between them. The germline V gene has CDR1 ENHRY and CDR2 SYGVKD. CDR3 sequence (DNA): TGTGCCATCAGTGACGGCGGAGGCTACACCTTC. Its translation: CAISDGGGYTF.

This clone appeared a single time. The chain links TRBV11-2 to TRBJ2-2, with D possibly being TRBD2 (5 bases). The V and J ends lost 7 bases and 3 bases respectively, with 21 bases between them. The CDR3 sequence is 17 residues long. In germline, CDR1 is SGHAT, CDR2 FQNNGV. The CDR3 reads CASNWESWGAYTGELFF. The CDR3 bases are TGTGCCAGCAATTGGGAAAGTTGGGGAGCGTACACCGGGGAGCTGTTTTTT.

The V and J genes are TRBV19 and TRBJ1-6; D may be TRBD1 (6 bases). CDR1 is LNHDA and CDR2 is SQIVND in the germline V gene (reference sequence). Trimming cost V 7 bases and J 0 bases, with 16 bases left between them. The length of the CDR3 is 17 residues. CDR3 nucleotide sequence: TGTGCCAGTACCCCCGGACAGTCCCGCTCCTATAATTCACCCCTCCACTTT. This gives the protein CASTPGQSRSYNSPLHF.

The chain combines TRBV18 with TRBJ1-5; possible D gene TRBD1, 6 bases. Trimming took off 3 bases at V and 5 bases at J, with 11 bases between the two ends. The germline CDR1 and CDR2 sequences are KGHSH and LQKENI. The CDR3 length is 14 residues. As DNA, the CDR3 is TGTGCCAGCTCACCGAGTGCAGGGGATCAGCCCCAGCATTTT. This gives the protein CASSPSAGDQPQHF. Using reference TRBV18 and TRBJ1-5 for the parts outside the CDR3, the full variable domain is NAGVMQNPRHLVRRRGQEARLRCSPMKGHSHVYWYRQLPEEGLKFMVYLQKENIIDESGMPKERFSAEFPKEGPSILRIQQVVRGDSAAYFCASSPSAGDQPQHFGDGTRLSIL.

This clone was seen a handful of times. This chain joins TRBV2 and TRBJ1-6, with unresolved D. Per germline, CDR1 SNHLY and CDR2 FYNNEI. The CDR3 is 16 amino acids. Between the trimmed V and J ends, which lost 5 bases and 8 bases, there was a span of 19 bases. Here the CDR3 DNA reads TGTGCCAGCAGTCCCTCACGACCGGGCGGGGATTCACCCCTCCACTTT. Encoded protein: CASSPSRPGGDSPLHF.

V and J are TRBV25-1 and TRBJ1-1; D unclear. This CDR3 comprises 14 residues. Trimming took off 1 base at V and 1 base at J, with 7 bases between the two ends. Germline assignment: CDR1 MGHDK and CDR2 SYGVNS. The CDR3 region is CASSEFRPNTEAFF. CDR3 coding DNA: TGTGCCAGCAGTGAATTCAGGCCGAACACTGAAGCTTTCTTT.

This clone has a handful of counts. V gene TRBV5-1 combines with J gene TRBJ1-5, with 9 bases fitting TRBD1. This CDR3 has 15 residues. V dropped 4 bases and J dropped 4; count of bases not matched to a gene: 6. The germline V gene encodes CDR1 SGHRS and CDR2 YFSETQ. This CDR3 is CASSVTGGYNQPQHF. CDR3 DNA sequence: TGCGCCAGCAGCGTGACAGGGGGATATAATCAGCCCCAGCATTTT.

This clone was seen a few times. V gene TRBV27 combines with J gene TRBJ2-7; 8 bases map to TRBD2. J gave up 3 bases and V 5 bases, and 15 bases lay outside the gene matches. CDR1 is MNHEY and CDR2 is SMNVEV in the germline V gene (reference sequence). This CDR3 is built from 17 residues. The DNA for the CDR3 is TGTGCCAGCAGTCCCGGTTCTAGCGGGTATAGTGGCTACGAGCAGTACTTC. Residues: CASSPGSSGYSGYEQYF.

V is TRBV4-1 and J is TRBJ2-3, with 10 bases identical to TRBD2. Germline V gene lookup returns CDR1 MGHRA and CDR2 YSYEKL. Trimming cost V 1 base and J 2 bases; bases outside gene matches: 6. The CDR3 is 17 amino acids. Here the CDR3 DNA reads TGCGCCAGCAGCCAAGGCGCTAGCGGGGGATTCACAGATACGCAGTATTTT. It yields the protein CASSQGASGGFTDTQYF.

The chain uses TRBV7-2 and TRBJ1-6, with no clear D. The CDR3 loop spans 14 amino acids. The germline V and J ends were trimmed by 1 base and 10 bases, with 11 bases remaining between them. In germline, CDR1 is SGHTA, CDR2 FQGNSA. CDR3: CASSLGYIYSPLHF. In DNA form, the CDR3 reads TGTGCCAGCAGCTTAGGTTACATATACTCACCCCTCCACTTT.

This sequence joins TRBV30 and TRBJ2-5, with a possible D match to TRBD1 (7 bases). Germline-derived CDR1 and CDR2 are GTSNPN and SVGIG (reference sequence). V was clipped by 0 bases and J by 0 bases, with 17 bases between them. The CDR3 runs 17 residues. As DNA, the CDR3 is TGTGCCTGGAGTGTACAGGGGAGGAAAGGTCACCAAGAGACCCAGTACTTC. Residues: CAWSVQGRKGHQETQYF.